The clone carrying this T cell receptor (beta chain) was picked up a small number of times. Its antigen is unidentified. The CDR3 length is 17 residues. CDR1 and CDR2 from the germline V gene are LNHNV and YYDKDF (reference sequence). The V end was cut by 2 bases, the J end by 2 bases, with 16 bases between. This sample was included in a study of cytomegalovirus exposure and HLA in healthy donors. General study results and limits: Productive status was seen about 90% or about 30% of the time for most TCR beta V segments in an earlier analysis. The classifier, whose performance was assessed in both the original and validation cohorts, reportedly diagnosed cytomegalovirus status with high specificity and sensitivity. Associated with cytomegalovirus, according to the listing, were around 160 TCR beta chains. Immune exposure data for these donors was limited to CMV serostatus.

Use of 60 Vbeta and 13 Jbeta primers characterized the PCR. Assay: immunoSEQ multiplex PCR; the TCRdb copy retains only in-frame clones and omits some. The table lists 160,000 or so clones, 79% of them singletons. Material: PBMCs. The chain couples TRBV15 to TRBJ2-1; maybe TRBD2 (6 bases). The sequence derives from a man in his forties or fifties in good health and CMV-seronegative. CDR3 coding DNA: TGTGCCACCAGCAGAAACCCTTTGGGCGGGACCTACAATGAGCAGTTCTTC. Translation: CATSRNPLGGTYNEQFF.